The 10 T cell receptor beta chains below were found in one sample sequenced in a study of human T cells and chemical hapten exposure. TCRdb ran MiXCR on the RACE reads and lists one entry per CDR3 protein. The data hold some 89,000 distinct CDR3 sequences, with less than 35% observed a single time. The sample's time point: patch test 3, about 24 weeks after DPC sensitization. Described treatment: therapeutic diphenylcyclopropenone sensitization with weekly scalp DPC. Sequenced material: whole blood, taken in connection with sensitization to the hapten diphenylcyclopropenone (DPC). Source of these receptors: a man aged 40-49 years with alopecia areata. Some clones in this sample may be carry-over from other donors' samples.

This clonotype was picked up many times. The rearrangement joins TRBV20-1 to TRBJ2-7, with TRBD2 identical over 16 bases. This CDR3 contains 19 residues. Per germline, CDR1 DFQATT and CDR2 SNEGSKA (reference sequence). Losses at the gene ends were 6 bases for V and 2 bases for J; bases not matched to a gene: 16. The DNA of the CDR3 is TGCAGTGCCCTCAAGCCGGGACTAGCGGGAGGGAGTATCGCCTACGAGCAGTACTTC. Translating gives CSALKPGLAGGSIAYEQYF.

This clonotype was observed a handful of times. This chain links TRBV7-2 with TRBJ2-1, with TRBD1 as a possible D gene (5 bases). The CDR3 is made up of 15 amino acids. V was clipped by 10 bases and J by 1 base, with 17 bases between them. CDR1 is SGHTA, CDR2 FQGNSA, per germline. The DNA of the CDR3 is TGTGCCACCCAAGGCAGGGTAGGATCCTACAATGAGCAGTTCTTC. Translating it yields CATQGRVGSYNEQFF.

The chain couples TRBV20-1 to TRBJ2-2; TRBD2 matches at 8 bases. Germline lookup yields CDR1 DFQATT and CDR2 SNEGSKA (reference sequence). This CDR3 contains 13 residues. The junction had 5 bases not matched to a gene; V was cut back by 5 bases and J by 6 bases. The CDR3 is CSADPGLAGELFF. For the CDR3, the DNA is TGCAGTGCTGACCCGGGACTAGCCGGGGAGCTGTTTTTT.

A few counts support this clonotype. The CDR3 nucleotides are TGTGCCAGCAGTGGGGGCAGAGACAGACGCCGGAATACGCAGTATTTT. It translates to CASSGGRDRRRNTQYF. V and J are TRBV12-3 or TRBV12-4 and TRBJ2-3; perhaps TRBD1 as D (6 bases). CDR3 length equals 16 residues. V lost 5 bases, J lost 7 bases, and 22 bases lay in between.

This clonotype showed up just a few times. The CDR3 is CASSREQGRNEQFF. The CDR3 nucleotides read TGTGCCAGCAGTCGAGAACAGGGTCGGAATGAGCAGTTCTTC. The V call is TRBV6-2 or TRBV6-3, the J call TRBJ2-1; D perhaps matches TRBD1 (6 bases). This CDR3 is built from 14 residues. The V end was cut by 5 bases, the J end by 7 bases, with 15 bases between. The V gene's germline CDR1 is MNHEY and CDR2 SVGEGT.

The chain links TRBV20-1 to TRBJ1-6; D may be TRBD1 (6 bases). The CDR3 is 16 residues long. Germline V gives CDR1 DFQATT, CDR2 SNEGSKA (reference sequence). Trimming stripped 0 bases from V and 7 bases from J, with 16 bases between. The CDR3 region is CSARDPRGGGNSPLHF. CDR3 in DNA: TGCAGTGCTAGAGATCCCAGGGGTGGGGGAAATTCACCCCTCCACTTT.

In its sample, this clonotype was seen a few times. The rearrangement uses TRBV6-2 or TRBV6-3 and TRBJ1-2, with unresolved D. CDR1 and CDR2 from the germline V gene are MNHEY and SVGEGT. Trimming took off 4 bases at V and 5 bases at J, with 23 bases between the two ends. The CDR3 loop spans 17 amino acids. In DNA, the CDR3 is TGTGCCAGCAGTTCCGTCGGACGTCAATCCTTGGGATATGGCTACACCTTC. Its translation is CASSSVGRQSLGYGYTF.

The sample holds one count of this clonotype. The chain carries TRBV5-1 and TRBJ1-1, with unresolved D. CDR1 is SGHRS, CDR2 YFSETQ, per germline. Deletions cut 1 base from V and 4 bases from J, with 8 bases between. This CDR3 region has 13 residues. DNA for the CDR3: TGCGCCAGCAGCTTGAGCCTCCCCACTGAAGCTTTCTTT. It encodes CASSLSLPTEAFF.

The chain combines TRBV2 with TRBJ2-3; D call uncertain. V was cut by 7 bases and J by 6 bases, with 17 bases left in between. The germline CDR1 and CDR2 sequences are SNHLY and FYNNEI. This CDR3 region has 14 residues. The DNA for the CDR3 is TGTGCCAGCATAAATGTGGGAATACGGGATACGCAGTATTTT. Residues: CASINVGIRDTQYF. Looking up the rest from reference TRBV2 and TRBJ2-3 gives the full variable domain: EPEVTQTPSHQVTQMGQEVILRCVPISNHLYFYWYRQILGQKVEFLVSFYNNEISEKSEIFDDQFSVERPDGSNFTLKIRSTKLEDSAMYFCASINVGIRDTQYFGPGTRLTVL.

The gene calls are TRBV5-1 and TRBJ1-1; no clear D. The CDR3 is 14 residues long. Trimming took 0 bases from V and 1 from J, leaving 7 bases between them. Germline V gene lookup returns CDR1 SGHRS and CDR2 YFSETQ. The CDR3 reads CASSLALGNTEAFF. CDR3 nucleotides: TGCGCCAGCAGCTTGGCCCTCGGGAACACTGAAGCTTTCTTT.